Given below is one TCR beta chain in context. Its antigen has not been determined. The record has no base qualities; no much larger clone is one base away. The Qiagen DNeasy kit was used to extract genomic DNA both from unsorted PBMCs and from the negatively selected CD4+ and CD8+ fractions. Amplification of TCR beta CDR3 regions was done by immunoSEQ multiplex PCR with primers that anneal to V and J segments. A synthetic immune receptor repertoire was used to minimize amplification bias, and remaining bias was computationally removed after sequencing. The study's processing was this. Repertoire diversity was quantified as the Shannon entropy index using custom Python scripts. Unsorted, CD4+ and CD8+ repertoires were analyzed separately, except for combined analyses in which CD4+ and CD8+ sequences were merged in silico. TCRdb obtained this table from immuneACCESS and retained in-frame rearrangements with V and J assigned. These tables miss some clones; where compared with another copy, unresolved V genes account for less than half of the shortfall, and the remainder is unexplained. That table furnishes V, J and clone size, whereas the DNA furnished D and trimming. The table for this sample lists over 20,000 clones; around nine tenths of them were counted only once. Under 7% of the sample goes to the ten largest clones.

According to the study, the label for this sample's time point signals: newly diagnosed, previously untreated cHL patient sample. CD8+ T cells were purified from thawed PBMCs by magnetic negative selection with a Miltenyi CD8+ T cell isolation kit. As a comparison group for the relapsed/refractory trial patients, PBMCs were sequenced from patients with newly diagnosed, previously untreated classical Hodgkin lymphoma. Peripheral blood was collected in 8 mL Vacutainer Cell Preparation Tubes, from which PBMCs were isolated by centrifugation and then cryopreserved. Purified CD4+ and CD8+ fractions were prepared only for cases in which an additional PBMC sample was available. Magnetically labelled cells were removed on LS columns in a quadroMACS separator, and the flow-through was collected as the purified fraction. This sample is part of a study of PD-1 blockade in classical Hodgkin lymphoma (dated by TCRdb to 2020 to 2022). Regarding the study in general: The study used CyTOF and TCR beta sequencing to define a peripheral blood immune signature of response to PD-1 blockade in classical Hodgkin lymphoma.

Overall study outcomes, separate from this receptor: The study covered only a single clinical trial cohort, and the causes of the repertoire differences, possibly disease activity or prior therapy, were still not defined. Baseline TCR diversity was reported as lower in newly diagnosed patients than in healthy donors, and lower still in relapsed/refractory patients.

CDR1 and CDR2 (LNHDA, SQIVND) derive from the germline V gene (reference sequence). Inclusive of the bounding cysteine and phenylalanine, the CDR3 is 15 residues long. Solely the CDR3 DNA is kept, with 45 bases framed from the first base. The V and J ends are trimmed by 2 bases and 0 bases, leaving 11 bases between them. This TCR derives from a human donor with classical Hodgkin lymphoma. The sample consisted of CD8+ T cells from blood. The receptor chain draws on TRBV19 and TRBJ2-7, and possibly TRBD2, on 5 matching bases. CDR3 region: CASSINGGLSYEQYF. The nucleotide sequence is given as TGTGCCAGTAGTATAAATGGAGGACTCTCCTACGAGCAGTACTTC.